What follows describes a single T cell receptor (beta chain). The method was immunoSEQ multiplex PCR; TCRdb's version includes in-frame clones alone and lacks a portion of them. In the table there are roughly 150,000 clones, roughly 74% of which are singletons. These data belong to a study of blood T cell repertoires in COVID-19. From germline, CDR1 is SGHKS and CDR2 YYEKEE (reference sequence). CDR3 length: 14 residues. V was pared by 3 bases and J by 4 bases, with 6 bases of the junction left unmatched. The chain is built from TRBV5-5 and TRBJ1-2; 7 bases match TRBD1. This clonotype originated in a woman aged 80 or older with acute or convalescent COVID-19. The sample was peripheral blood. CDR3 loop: CASSWQGVAYGYTF. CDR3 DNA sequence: TGTGCCAGCAGCTGGCAGGGGGTGGCCTATGGCTACACCTTC.